There are a few counts of the clone carrying this T cell receptor beta chain. This sample stems from a study of blood T cell repertoires in COVID-19. The V and J ends lost 0 bases and 2 bases, in that order; junction bases with no gene match: 3. CDR1 is ENHRY, CDR2 SYGVKD, per germline. The CDR3 loop spans 16 amino acids. This table comes from immunoSEQ multiplex PCR, and its TCRdb copy is limited to in-frame clones, with some not included. The table shows under 35,000 clones, with around 87% occurring only once. Source material: peripheral blood. The chain joins TRBV10-3 to TRBJ2-3; TRBD2 aligns across 9 bases. The TCR comes from a human donor in a cohort sampled during active COVID-19. This chain's CDR3 is CAISESSGGTTDTQYF. The DNA of the CDR3 is TGTGCCATCAGTGAGTCAAGCGGGGGGACCACAGATACGCAGTATTTT.